The 24 T cell receptor beta chains presented below share a single source sample, sequenced in a study of blood T cell repertoires in COVID-19. The repertoire was sequenced with immunoSEQ multiplex PCR; TCRdb's copy has only in-frame clones and lacks some. The repertoire holds 40,000 to 60,000 clones, with more than 85% as singletons. Sequenced: peripheral blood. These TCRs come from a man aged 40-49 years with active COVID-19.

The rearrangement joins TRBV20-1 to TRBJ2-1; no definite D call. The CDR3 is 11 amino acids. Germline CDR1 DFQATT, CDR2 SNEGSKA (reference sequence). Deletions cut 6 bases from V and 10 bases from J, with 13 bases between. CDR3 region: CSALTSIEQFF. CDR3 coding DNA: TGCAGTGCCCTAACCTCTATAGAGCAGTTCTTC.

This clone was observed once. The V gene is TRBV19, the J gene TRBJ2-2; 11 bases agree with TRBD2. The CDR3 consists of 15 residues. Trimming took 7 bases from V and 6 from J; bases not matched to a gene: 7. Germline CDR1 reads LNHDA; CDR2 reads SQIVND (reference sequence). In DNA, the CDR3 is TGTGCCAGTAAACGGTTAGCGGGAGGGTCCGGGGAGCTGTTTTTT. As protein: CASKRLAGGSGELFF. The variable domain in full, with the rest retrieved from reference TRBV19 and TRBJ2-2, is DGGITQSPKYLFRKEGQNVTLSCEQNLNHDAMYWYRQDPGQGLRLIYYSQIVNDFQKGDIAEGYSVSREKKESFPLTVTSAQKNPTAFYLCASKRLAGGSGELFFGEGSRLTVL.

The chain joins TRBV7-6 to TRBJ2-3; TRBD2 matches at 11 bases. V trimming: 2 bases; J trimming: 2 bases; junction bases outside the gene matches: 9. The CDR3 is made up of 18 amino acids. CDR1 is SGHVS, CDR2 FNYEAQ, per germline. The CDR3 sequence is CASSLRLAGTPNTDTQYF. The CDR3 DNA is TGTGCCAGCAGCTTACGACTAGCGGGAACACCAAACACAGATACGCAGTATTTT. The full variable domain, completed using reference TRBV7-6 and TRBJ2-3, is GAGVSQSPRYKVTKRGQDVALRCDPISGHVSLYWYRQALGQGPEFLTYFNYEAQQDKSGLPNDRFSAERPEGSISTLTIQRTEQRDSAMYRCASSLRLAGTPNTDTQYFGPGTRLTVL.

V and J are TRBV3-1 (or the pseudogene TRBV3-2) and TRBJ1-2; D gene ambiguous. The germline V gene encodes CDR1 LGHDT and CDR2 YNNKEL (reference sequence). Trimming cost V 1 base and J 0 bases, with 6 bases left between them. This CDR3 has 14 residues. Written as DNA, the CDR3 is TGTGCCAGCAGCCAAGTTTCAGCTAACTATGGCTACACCTTC. It is translated as CASSQVSANYGYTF.

This clone was detected once. The rearrangement links TRBV5-4 to TRBJ2-1; 7 bases match TRBD2. Losses at the gene ends were 0 bases for V and 5 bases for J; bases not matched to a gene: 8. CDR1 is SGHNT, CDR2 YYREEE, per germline (reference sequence). The CDR3 spans 16 residues. CDR3 nucleotide sequence: TGTGCCAGCAGCTTGGGAGGGCTAGCGGAACACAATGAGCAGTTCTTC. Amino acids: CASSLGGLAEHNEQFF. Full variable domain (rest looked up from reference TRBV5-4 and TRBJ2-1): ETGVTQSPTHLIKTRGQQVTLRCSSQSGHNTVSWYQQALGQGPQFIFQYYREEENGRGNFPPRFSGLQFPNYSSELNVNALELDDSALYLCASSLGGLAEHNEQFFGPGTRLTVL.

This clone is medium-sized (0.01 to 0.1%) in the sample. Mismatch with germline at one junction end may stem from a read error. The gene calls are TRBV19 and TRBJ1-1; no firm D call. CDR1 is LNHDA, CDR2 SQIVND, per germline (reference sequence). The CDR3 has 13 amino acids. CDR3 protein: CASRIGTGTEAFF. The CDR3 DNA reads as TGTGCCAGTAGAATAGGAACGGGCACTGAAGCTTTCTTT.

This chain uses TRBV19 with TRBJ1-5; 8 nucleotides align to TRBD1. This CDR3 is 13 amino acids long. With V trimmed by 3 bases and J by 11 bases, 6 bases remained unmatched. CDR1 LNHDA and CDR2 SQIVND come from the germline V gene (reference sequence). CDR3: CASSIEDRVTQHF. The CDR3 nucleotides read TGTGCCAGTAGTATTGAGGACAGGGTGACCCAGCATTTT.

The V and J genes are TRBV29-1 and TRBJ2-3, with 12 nucleotides matching TRBD1. Per germline, CDR1 SQVTM and CDR2 ANQGSEA. V was clipped by 1 base and J by 4 bases; unmatched bases: 6. CDR3 length: 16 amino acids. CDR3 amino acids: CSVEGGGQGAADTQYF. CDR3 in DNA: TGCAGCGTTGAAGGAGGGGGACAGGGGGCGGCAGATACGCAGTATTTT.

The CDR3 loop reads CASSYVGGGTEAFF. CDR3 nucleotides: TGTGCCAGCAGTTACGTCGGGGGGGGCACTGAAGCTTTCTTT. The genes are TRBV6-5 and TRBJ1-1; TRBD1 might be the D (5 bases). The V end lost 2 bases, the J end lost 4 bases, and 11 bases lay between the germline ends. The CDR3 loop spans 14 amino acids. Looked up from germline, CDR1 is MNHEY and CDR2 is SVGAGI.

The CDR3 sequence: CASRASGTGGPGHSPLHF. The CDR3 DNA reads TGTGCCAGTAGGGCCTCCGGGACAGGGGGACCAGGCCATTCACCCCTCCACTTT. The chain recombines TRBV19 with TRBJ1-6; 11 nucleotides align to TRBD1. Losses at the gene ends were 6 bases for V and 8 bases for J; bases not matched to a gene: 15. The CDR3 spans 18 residues. CDR1 is LNHDA, CDR2 SQIVND, per germline (reference sequence).

The chain recombines TRBV7-3 with TRBJ2-2; TRBD2 aligns across 11 bases. The CDR3 sequence is 15 residues long. V was clipped by 5 bases and J by 8 bases; unmatched bases: 7. Germline V gene sequence: CDR1 SGHTA, CDR2 FQGTGA. The CDR3 nucleotides are TGTGCCAGCAGCCCTTGGACTAGCGGGCGGGGGGAGCTGTTTTTT. This sequence encodes CASSPWTSGRGELFF.

The chain is built from TRBV9 and TRBJ2-3, with TRBD1 matching over 9 bases. The CDR3 spans 15 residues. Germline loops: CDR1 SGDLS, CDR2 YYNGEE. V gave up 0 bases and J gave up 1 base; unmatched junction bases: 0. Here the CDR3 DNA reads TGTGCCAGCAGCGTAGGACAGGGGGGCACAGATACGCAGTATTTT. It codes for CASSVGQGGTDTQYF.

This chain joins TRBV6-4 and TRBJ2-3, with D perhaps TRBD2 (5 bases). Germline V gene data show CDR1 as MRHNA and CDR2 as SNTAGT. This CDR3 spans 17 amino acids. The ends were cut back, 0 bases at V and 0 bases at J, with 13 bases in the middle. The CDR3 region is CASSDSKASRSTDTQYF. CDR3 sequence (DNA): TGTGCCAGCAGTGACTCGAAGGCTAGCAGAAGCACAGATACGCAGTATTTT.

The chain combines TRBV19 with TRBJ2-1; D is perhaps TRBD1 (5 bases). The V gene lost 5 bases and the J gene lost 9 bases, with 14 bases spanning the gap. CDR3 length equals 13 residues. In germline, CDR1 is LNHDA, CDR2 SQIVND (reference sequence). CDR3 sequence reads: CASSWGPTGEQFF. As DNA, the CDR3 is TGTGCCAGTAGTTGGGGCCCGACGGGTGAGCAGTTCTTC.

The chain recombines TRBV27 with TRBJ2-5, with D maybe TRBD2 (6 bases). This CDR3 spans 13 amino acids. Germline loops: CDR1 MNHEY, CDR2 SMNVEV (reference sequence). Between the trimmed V and J ends, which lost 2 bases and 6 bases, there was a span of 10 bases. CDR3 in amino acids: CASSLGRLKTQYF. As DNA, the CDR3 is TGTGCCAGCAGTTTAGGGAGGTTAAAGACCCAGTACTTC.

The gene calls are TRBV7-8 and TRBJ2-1, with D maybe TRBD2 (5 bases). Trimming removed 1 base at V and 6 bases at J, with 13 bases between. Per germline, CDR1 SGHVS and CDR2 FQNEAQ. CDR3 size: 15 residues. Written as DNA, the CDR3 is TGTGCCAGCAGCTTAGGGCGGGCCCAAGGCAATGAGCAGTTCTTC. It encodes CASSLGRAQGNEQFF.

The chain employs TRBV6-1 and TRBJ1-6; D unresolved. Per germline, CDR1 MNHNS and CDR2 SASEGT. The CDR3 extends over 13 amino acids. Trimming removed 3 bases from V and 8 bases from J, with 8 bases in between. Written as DNA, the CDR3 is TGTGCCAGCAGTGACCAAACTTATTCACCCCTCCACTTT. This codes for CASSDQTYSPLHF.

This clone was counted a single time. This chain links TRBV9 with TRBJ1-4, with D perhaps TRBD1 (6 bases). Trimming stripped 7 bases from V and 3 bases from J, with 13 bases between. Germline V lookup: CDR1 SGDLS, CDR2 YYNGEE. The CDR3 has 14 residues. CDR3 region: CASGRGGPNEKLFF. CDR3 nucleotide sequence: TGTGCCAGCGGACGGGGGGGCCCTAATGAAAAACTGTTTTTT.

The genes are TRBV4-1 and TRBJ2-7, with 11 bases matching TRBD2. This CDR3 is 16 amino acids long. Germline values: CDR1 MGHRA, CDR2 YSYEKL. V gave up 5 bases and J gave up 6 bases; unmatched junction bases: 12. The CDR3 coding sequence is TGCGCCAGCAGCATAAGCGGGCTAGCGGGAGGTGGCGAGCAGTACTTC. The encoded protein is CASSISGLAGGGEQYF.

This clone has just one count. This chain links TRBV13 with TRBJ1-1; unclear D gene. This CDR3 has 13 residues. The V gene's germline CDR1 is PRHDT and CDR2 FYEKMQ (reference sequence). V lost 1 base to trimming and J lost 1 base, with 4 bases between them. In nucleotides, the CDR3 is TGTGCCAGCAGCTTAGACTGGAACACTGAAGCTTTCTTT. As protein: CASSLDWNTEAFF.

J is TRBJ2-2 and V is TRBV30; a possible D gene is TRBD1 (5 bases). The CDR3 runs 13 residues. The V and J ends lost 1 base and 4 bases respectively, with 7 bases between them. Germline CDR1 GTSNPN, CDR2 SVGIG (reference sequence). The CDR3 loop is CAWSEQVTGELFF. DNA for the CDR3: TGTGCCTGGAGTGAACAGGTCACCGGGGAGCTGTTTTTT. Supplemented by reference TRBV30 and TRBJ2-2, the full variable domain reads SQTIHQWPATLVQPVGSPLSLECTVEGTSNPNLYWYRQAAGRGLQLLFYSVGIGQISSEVPQNLSASRPQDRQFILSSKKLLLSDSGFYLCAWSEQVTGELFFGEGSRLTVL.

J is TRBJ1-1 and V is TRBV6-5, with unresolved D. Germline loops: CDR1 MNHEY, CDR2 SVGAGI. Trimming cost V 5 bases and J 0 bases, with 7 bases left between them. This CDR3 is built from 13 residues. The CDR3 nucleotides are TGTGCCAGCAGTCCCCGGGTGAACACTGAAGCTTTCTTT. Its translation is CASSPRVNTEAFF.

The chain carries TRBV9 and TRBJ2-3, with 11 positions matching TRBD2. The CDR3 sequence is 21 residues long. V shed 0 bases and J 3 bases; nucleotides not matched to a gene: 18. The germline gives CDR1 SGDLS, CDR2 YYNGEE. The DNA of the CDR3 is TGTGCCAGCAGCGTAGATACAGGGTTCCTAGCGGGAGGCCCAGGGACAGATACGCAGTATTTT. Translation: CASSVDTGFLAGGPGTDTQYF.

This clone was found a few times. This chain joins TRBV5-1 and TRBJ1-2; D not certain. The length of the CDR3 is 13 residues. Germline CDR1 and CDR2: SGHRS and YFSETQ. V was pared by 4 bases and J by 8 bases, with 15 bases between. The CDR3 spells CASSPLDAGGYTF. CDR3 sequence (DNA): TGCGCCAGCAGCCCCCTTGATGCGGGAGGCTACACCTTC.